The 23 T cell receptor beta chains given below trace back to one sample, sequenced in a study of PD-1 blockade in classical Hodgkin lymphoma (dated by TCRdb to 2020 to 2021). Libraries were built with the immunoSEQ multiplex PCR assay. TCRdb took this table from immuneACCESS and kept in-frame rearrangements with V and J called. Such tables lack part of the clones; where checked against another copy, unresolved V genes explain under half of the gap, and the rest is unexplained. Within this sample are around 60,000 clones, with 88% of them counted one time only. The ten largest clones represent more than 5% of the sample. The time point tag for this specimen amounts to: cycle 2 day 1 (C2D1) of nivolumab. Every trial patient had relapsed after autologous stem cell transplantation, and cohorts A, B and C differed in prior brentuximab vedotin exposure. Sequenced here: peripheral blood mononuclear cells (PBMCs), sampled before the second cycle of nivolumab. The source is a human donor with classical Hodgkin lymphoma.

This clone was found once. The rearrangement links TRBV19 to TRBJ2-3; TRBD2 agrees at 8 bases. The CDR3 runs to 15 residues. The germline V gene encodes CDR1 LNHDA and CDR2 SQIVND (reference sequence). J was trimmed by 1 base and V by 3 bases; bases with no gene match: 3. Written as DNA, the CDR3 is TGTGCCAGTAGTATTGGTAGCGGGGGCACAGATACGCAGTATTTT. Residues: CASSIGSGGTDTQYF. Complete variable domain (other parts from reference TRBV19 and TRBJ2-3): DGGITQSPKYLFRKEGQNVTLSCEQNLNHDAMYWYRQDPGQGLRLIYYSQIVNDFQKGDIAEGYSVSREKKESFPLTVTSAQKNPTAFYLCASSIGSGGTDTQYFGPGTRLTVL.

V gene TRBV7-9 combines with J gene TRBJ1-4, with no clear D. Germline CDR1 reads SEHNR; CDR2 reads FQNEAQ (reference sequence). CDR3 length equals 16 residues. The V end was cut by 3 bases, the J end by 13 bases, with 24 bases between. CDR3 coding DNA: TGTGCCAGCAGCTTTAGCGACACGGTGGAGATAAAAGGACTGTTTTTT. Translating it yields CASSFSDTVEIKGLFF.

The genes are TRBV6-1 and TRBJ1-2; a possible D gene is TRBD1 (5 bases). The CDR3 spans 15 residues. V was pared by 3 bases and J by 5 bases, with 16 bases between. Looked up from germline, CDR1 is MNHNS and CDR2 is SASEGT. CDR3 sequence: CASSEFPDRLYGYTF. Written as DNA, the CDR3 is TGTGCCAGCAGTGAGTTCCCTGACAGACTATATGGCTACACCTTC.

This clone is a singleton in its sample. The rearrangement joins TRBV5-1 to TRBJ1-2; D is ambiguous. Per germline, CDR1 SGHRS and CDR2 YFSETQ. V lost 6 bases, J lost 6 bases, and 33 bases lay in between. This CDR3 contains 19 residues. CDR3 in DNA: TGCGCCAGCAACCCTGCCCCCCTCGGCGGTGCGGGGTTAATAGATGGCTACACCTTC. Protein sequence: CASNPAPLGGAGLIDGYTF.

This clone has a single count. The chain carries TRBV14 and TRBJ2-7; unclear D gene. This CDR3 has 14 amino acids. From germline, CDR1 is SGHDN and CDR2 FVKESK. V was clipped by 1 base and J by 3 bases, with 10 bases between them. CDR3 coding DNA: TGTGCCAGCAGCCAAGGGTTAGGGATCTACGAGCAGTACTTC. Translation gives CASSQGLGIYEQYF.

The chain carries TRBV7-9 and TRBJ2-2, with D perhaps assigned TRBD1 or TRBD2 (5 bases each). V gave up 5 bases and J gave up 4 bases, with 14 bases separating them. This CDR3 spans 15 amino acids. Germline CDR1 is SEHNR and CDR2 is FQNEAQ (reference sequence). DNA for the CDR3: TGTGCCAGCAGCCGGGACCGGCGAGGCACCGGGGAGCTGTTTTTT. Its protein product is CASSRDRRGTGELFF.

This clone was seen a handful of times. This chain uses TRBV30 with TRBJ1-1; D gene ambiguous. CDR1 and CDR2 (germline): GTSNPN, SVGIG (reference sequence). The CDR3 has 14 amino acids. V lost 0 bases to trimming and J lost 1 base, with 9 bases between them. For the CDR3, the DNA is TGTGCCTGGAGTGTAGGTCCGCAGAACACTGAAGCTTTCTTT. Translated: CAWSVGPQNTEAFF.

The chain is built from TRBV20-1 and TRBJ1-2, with D unresolved. The CDR3 sequence is 11 residues long. V lost 1 base to trimming and J lost 8 bases, with 8 bases between them. Germline V gene lookup returns CDR1 DFQATT and CDR2 SNEGSKA (reference sequence). The CDR3 is CSARVVEGYTF. The CDR3 DNA sequence: TGCAGTGCTAGAGTTGTCGAGGGCTACACCTTC.

This rearrangement joins TRBV5-1 to TRBJ1-1; D call uncertain. The CDR3 spans 13 residues. V was cut by 0 bases and J by 1 base, with 4 bases left in between. Germline CDR1 reads SGHRS; CDR2 reads YFSETQ. The CDR3, as DNA: TGCGCCAGCAGCTTGGAGGGGAACACTGAAGCTTTCTTT. Its protein product is CASSLEGNTEAFF.

The gene calls are TRBV30 and TRBJ2-2; TRBD2 is a possible D gene (7 bases). The CDR3 spans 19 residues. From germline, CDR1 is GTSNPN and CDR2 SVGIG (reference sequence). With 2 bases removed from V and 5 bases from J, the gap between germline ends came to 27 bases. CDR3 region: CAWSTPRLQGPGGTGELFF. The CDR3 nucleotides are TGTGCCTGGAGTACCCCGAGATTACAGGGTCCCGGGGGGACCGGGGAGCTGTTTTTT.

V usage is TRBV5-1 and J usage is TRBJ2-1, with D possibly matching TRBD1 (5 bases). V lost 4 bases, J lost 4 bases, and 15 bases lay in between. The CDR3 runs 15 residues. The germline CDR1 and CDR2 sequences are SGHRS and YFSETQ. This CDR3 is CASSPDRLGYNEQFF. CDR3 in DNA: TGCGCCAGCAGCCCCGACAGATTAGGGTACAATGAGCAGTTCTTC.

The rearrangement joins TRBV5-1 to TRBJ2-3; D is perhaps TRBD1 (6 bases). Per germline, CDR1 SGHRS and CDR2 YFSETQ. V lost 4 bases and J 1 base, leaving 13 bases between the germline ends. CDR3 size: 15 residues. The CDR3 here is CASSPQGMGTDTQYF. The CDR3 DNA sequence: TGCGCCAGCAGCCCCCAGGGGATGGGCACAGATACGCAGTATTTT.

The V call is TRBV7-9, the J call TRBJ1-2; D gene ambiguous. The germline V gene encodes CDR1 SEHNR and CDR2 FQNEAQ (reference sequence). V lost 6 bases, J lost 5 bases, and 13 bases lay in between. This CDR3 region has 13 residues. CDR3 residues: CASRQAVPYGYTF. The CDR3, as DNA: TGTGCCAGCAGGCAGGCGGTGCCATATGGCTACACCTTC. Full variable domain (outside the CDR3, taken from reference TRBV7-9 and TRBJ1-2): DTGVSQNPRHKITKRGQNVTFRCDPISEHNRLYWYRQTLGQGPEFLTYFQNEAQLEKSRLLSDRFSAERPKGSFSTLEIQRTEQGDSAMYLCASRQAVPYGYTFGSGTRLTVV.

This clone was counted a single time. This chain joins TRBV4-1 and TRBJ1-3; tentative D call: TRBD1 (5 bases). V lost 0 bases and J 2 bases, leaving 17 bases between the germline ends. This CDR3 is 18 amino acids long. Germline V gene data show CDR1 as MGHRA and CDR2 as YSYEKL. CDR3 bases: TGCGCCAGCAGCCAAGATCCCGGTTGGGGACTAGCTGGAAACACCATATATTTT. As protein: CASSQDPGWGLAGNTIYF.

This chain joins TRBV6-5 and TRBJ2-3, with a possible D match to TRBD2 (5 bases). CDR3 length: 13 residues. The V end was cut by 9 bases, the J end by 3 bases, with 13 bases between. Per the germline V gene, CDR1 is MNHEY and CDR2 is SVGAGI. The DNA for the CDR3 is TGTGCCAGTAGGGAGACCAAGACAGATACGCAGTATTTT. This sequence encodes CASRETKTDTQYF.

The chain carries TRBV11-1 and TRBJ1-1; TRBD1 is a possible D gene (6 bases). The CDR3 consists of 14 residues. In germline, CDR1 is SGHAT, CDR2 FQDESV (reference sequence). Trimming stripped 6 bases from V and 0 bases from J, with 11 bases between. CDR3 loop: CASSSTGMNTEAFF. CDR3 sequence (DNA): TGTGCCAGCAGTTCTACAGGGATGAACACTGAAGCTTTCTTT.

The rearrangement links TRBV5-1 to TRBJ2-7; 11 nucleotides align to TRBD2. The CDR3 spans 14 residues. The J segment lost 4 bases and the V segment lost 4 bases, leaving 4 bases of the junction unmatched. Germline CDR1 SGHRS, CDR2 YFSETQ. The CDR3, as DNA: TGCGCCAGCAGCCCCACTAGCGGGGGTTACGAGCAGTACTTC. Protein: CASSPTSGGYEQYF.

J is TRBJ1-5 and V is TRBV10-3, with D unresolved. There are 16 residues in the CDR3. The germline V and J ends were trimmed by 0 bases and 7 bases, with 16 bases remaining between them. Germline CDR1 reads ENHRY; CDR2 reads SYGVKD. As DNA, the CDR3 is TGTGCCATCAGTGAGTCTTTCTGGGGAATTATCCAGCCCCAGCATTTT. Encoded protein: CAISESFWGIIQPQHF.

A note on this clone: Relative to the germline gene, one junction end is altered; a read error may explain this. The gene calls are TRBV5-6 and TRBJ1-2, with D uncertain. CDR3 size: 8 residues. The V gene's germline CDR1 is SGHDT and CDR2 YYEEEE. The CDR3, as DNA: TGTGCCAGCAGCAACCCCCCCTTC. This sequence encodes CASSNPPF.

This chain joins TRBV7-2 and TRBJ1-5; D is uncertain. The V gene lost 1 base and the J gene lost 5 bases, with 6 bases spanning the gap. Germline lookup yields CDR1 SGHTA and CDR2 FQGNSA. This CDR3 has 13 amino acids. CDR3 in amino acids: CASSLVGDQPQHF. The CDR3 nucleotides are TGTGCCAGCAGCTTAGTCGGGGATCAGCCCCAGCATTTT. Combining the CDR3 with reference TRBV7-2 and TRBJ1-5 gives the whole variable domain GAGVSQSPSNKVTEKGKDVELRCDPISGHTALYWYRQSLGQGLEFLIYFQGNSAPDKSGLPSDRFSAERTGGSVSTLTIQRTQQEDSAVYLCASSLVGDQPQHFGDGTRLSIL.

V and J are TRBV7-2 and TRBJ1-4, with 7 bases aligning to TRBD1. Germline CDR1 SGHTA, CDR2 FQGNSA. The V gene end was trimmed by 2 bases and the J gene end by 1 base; junction bases not matched to a gene: 4. The CDR3 is 16 amino acids. The CDR3 protein is CASSLSYRGTNEKLFF. CDR3 nucleotide sequence: TGTGCCAGCAGCTTATCCTACAGGGGAACTAATGAAAAACTGTTTTTT.

This chain joins TRBV6-1 and TRBJ2-7, with D possibly matching TRBD1 (6 bases). V was clipped by 4 bases and J by 4 bases, with 14 bases between them. The CDR3 extends over 14 amino acids. Germline V gene sequence: CDR1 MNHNS, CDR2 SASEGT. DNA of the CDR3: TGTGCCAGCAGTGCGGGCACAGGGTTTTACGAGCAGTACTTC. Amino acids: CASSAGTGFYEQYF.

This clone was observed a handful of times. V and J are TRBV7-9 and TRBJ1-3; D is undetermined. Trimming took off 3 bases at V and 4 bases at J, with 10 bases between the two ends. Germline values: CDR1 SEHNR, CDR2 FQNEAQ (reference sequence). The CDR3 is 14 amino acids. CDR3: CASSLSRAGNTIYF. The CDR3 DNA reads as TGTGCCAGCAGCTTGTCTAGGGCCGGAAACACCATATATTTT.